The entry below gives a single T cell receptor beta chain sequence along with its context. Its antigen is not known. The PCR made use of 60 Vbeta and 13 Jbeta primers. Per the original methods: Later, an analysis found around 77 million unique TCR beta chains, and roughly 9.9 million of these were shared. The method was immunoSEQ multiplex PCR; TCRdb's version includes in-frame clones alone and lacks a portion of them. Clonal size and the V and J genes are those of that table, whereas D and trimming came from the DNA. Here the sample spans 100,000 to 150,000 clones, about 80% being singletons. When sampled, the donors appeared nominally healthy, though they likely had unrecorded immune exposures. This entry comes from a study of cytomegalovirus exposure and HLA in healthy donors. Whole-study findings and limits: The authors considered a cluster of highly shared sequence variants likely to be a sequencing artifact. In a later analysis, compared with equally common non-associated chains, HLA-associated beta chains were more expanded.

The ends were cut back, 5 bases at V and 6 bases at J, with 10 bases in the middle. This CDR3 spans 12 amino acids. Germline lookup yields CDR1 SEHNR and CDR2 FQNEAQ (reference sequence). V gene TRBV7-9 combines with J gene TRBJ1-2, with D unclear. The TCR originated in a woman aged 40 to 49 in good health and CMV-seronegative. The sequencing input was PBMCs. In DNA form, the CDR3 reads TGTGCCAGCAGCCGGGTCGAGGATGGCTACACCTTC. Its protein is CASSRVEDGYTF. The full variable domain, in which reference TRBV7-9 and TRBJ1-2 provide the parts outside the CDR3, is DTGVSQNPRHKITKRGQNVTFRCDPISEHNRLYWYRQTLGQGPEFLTYFQNEAQLEKSRLLSDRFSAERPKGSFSTLEIQRTEQGDSAMYLCASSRVEDGYTFGSGTRLTVV.